This T cell receptor (beta chain) derives from a study of cytomegalovirus exposure and HLA in healthy donors. The CDR3 loop spans 15 amino acids. The V gene's germline CDR1 is SGHAT and CDR2 FQNNGV. Germline trimming cut 0 bases from V and 4 bases from J; bases unmatched to any gene: 1. This PCR relied on a set of 60 Vbeta primers and 13 Jbeta primers. This table comes from immunoSEQ multiplex PCR, and its TCRdb copy is limited to in-frame clones, with some not included. The sample contains about 210,000 clones, roughly 80% of which appear only once. This chain joins TRBV11-2 and TRBJ2-1; 9 bases match TRBD2. This receptor was obtained from a male donor in good health and CMV-seropositive. Sequencing was done on a sample of PBMCs. CDR3 DNA: TGTGCCAGCAGCTTAGATGCGGGGGGGTACAATGAGCAGTTCTTC. Translation gives CASSLDAGGYNEQFF. The full variable domain, in which reference TRBV11-2 and TRBJ2-1 provide the parts outside the CDR3, is EAGVAQSPRYKIIEKRQSVAFWCNPISGHATLYWYQQILGQGPKLLIQFQNNGVVDDSQLPKDRFSAERLKGVDSTLKIQPAKLEDSAVYLCASSLDAGGYNEQFFGPGTRLTVL.